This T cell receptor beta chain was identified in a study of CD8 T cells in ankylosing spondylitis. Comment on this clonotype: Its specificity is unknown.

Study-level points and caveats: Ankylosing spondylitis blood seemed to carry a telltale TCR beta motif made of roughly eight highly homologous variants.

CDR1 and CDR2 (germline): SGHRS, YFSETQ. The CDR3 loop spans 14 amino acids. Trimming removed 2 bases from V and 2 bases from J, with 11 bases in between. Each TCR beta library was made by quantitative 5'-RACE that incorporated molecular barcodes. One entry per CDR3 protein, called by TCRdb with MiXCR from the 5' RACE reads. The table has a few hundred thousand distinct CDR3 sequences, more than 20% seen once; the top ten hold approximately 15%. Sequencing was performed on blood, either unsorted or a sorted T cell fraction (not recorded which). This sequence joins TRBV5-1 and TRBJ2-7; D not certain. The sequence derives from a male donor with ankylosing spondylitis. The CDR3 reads CASSLGGVAYEQYF. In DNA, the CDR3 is TGCGCCAGCAGCTTAGGCGGCGTAGCCTACGAGCAGTACTTC.